Given below is one TCR beta chain in context. This entry comes from a study of blood T cell repertoires in COVID-19. Whole-study context: The United States, Italy and Spain were the sources of the acute and convalescent COVID-19 samples. PBMCs, B-cell-depleted T cells, or T cells were the source of the cDNA or gDNA that made up the material.

The CDR3 is made up of 16 amino acids. V lost 4 bases and J 7 bases, leaving 21 bases between the germline ends. Germline V gene sequence: CDR1 SGHRS, CDR2 YFSETQ. Generated by immunoSEQ multiplex PCR, the TCRdb table keeps only in-frame clones and is missing some. The sample holds a few hundred thousand clones, about 90% seen once. This TCR was sampled from a woman aged 25 to 39 with COVID-19, enrolled during active disease. The rearrangement joins TRBV5-1 to TRBJ2-4; D is possibly TRBD1 (6 bases). What was sequenced was peripheral blood. This CDR3 is CASSTEGVTSRNIQYF. The CDR3 coding sequence is TGCGCCAGCAGCACCGAGGGGGTGACGAGTCGGAACATTCAGTACTTC.